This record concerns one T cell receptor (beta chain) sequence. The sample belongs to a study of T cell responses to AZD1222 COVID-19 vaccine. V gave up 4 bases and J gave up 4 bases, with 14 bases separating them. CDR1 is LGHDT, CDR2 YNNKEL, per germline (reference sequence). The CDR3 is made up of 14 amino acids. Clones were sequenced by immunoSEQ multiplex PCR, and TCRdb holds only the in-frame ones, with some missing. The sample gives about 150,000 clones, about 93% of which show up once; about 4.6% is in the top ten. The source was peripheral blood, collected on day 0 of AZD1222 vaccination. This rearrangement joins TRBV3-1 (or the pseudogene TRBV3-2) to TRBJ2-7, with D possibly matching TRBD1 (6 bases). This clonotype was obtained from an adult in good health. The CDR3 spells CASSLPGQIYEQYF. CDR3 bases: TGTGCCAGCAGCCTTCCGGGACAAATTTACGAGCAGTACTTC.